These 27 T cell receptor beta chains were all obtained from the same sample, sequenced in a study of naive and memory T cell subsets. Indicated treatment: skin biopsy from PPD injection site in Mantoux-positive individual. A UMI-containing oligonucleotide was joined by 3' ligation to the TCR cDNA template. Ligated cDNA underwent four rounds of PCR with nested alpha and beta constant region primers and SP2. TCRdb analysed the UMI-ligation and nested PCR reads with MiXCR anew, one entry per CDR3 protein. This sample yields tens of thousands of distinct CDR3 sequences, of which approximately 10% are seen a single time; roughly 3.9% belongs to the top ten. Sample: skin, taken from a tuberculin skin test site. The receptors come from an adult in good health.

This clonotype is labeled as medium-sized. The chain combines TRBV20-1 with TRBJ2-5; D gene unclear. CDR1 and CDR2 from the germline V gene are DFQATT and SNEGSKA (reference sequence). This CDR3 is 13 amino acids long. V shed 7 bases and J shed 0 bases, with 12 bases lying between them. The CDR3 region is CSVQAENQETQYF. The CDR3 DNA reads as TGCAGTGTTCAGGCGGAGAACCAAGAGACCCAGTACTTC.

The chain has TRBV29-1 and TRBJ2-1; possibly TRBD1 or TRBD2 for D (5 bases each). V was pared by 6 bases and J by 12 bases, with 15 bases between. This CDR3 has 11 residues. Germline values: CDR1 SQVTM, CDR2 ANQGSEA. CDR3 region: CSVVSRGAQFF. The CDR3 DNA follows: TGCAGCGTCGTTTCTAGGGGAGCGCAGTTCTTC.

The chain has TRBV20-1 and TRBJ2-3, with D perhaps matching TRBD1 or TRBD2 (6 bases each). Germline CDR1 reads DFQATT; CDR2 reads SNEGSKA (reference sequence). The CDR3 has 14 residues. V gave up 2 bases and J gave up 1 base, with 10 bases separating them. CDR3: CSARPRGGTDTQYF. The CDR3 coding sequence is TGCAGTGCTAGACCTAGGGGGGGCACAGATACGCAGTATTTT.

This clonotype turned up a few times. The genes are TRBV4-1 and TRBJ2-1; 11 bases match TRBD2. The germline V gene encodes CDR1 MGHRA and CDR2 YSYEKL. After removal of 2 bases from V and 7 bases from J, the junction contained 22 bases not matched to a gene. The CDR3 has 21 residues. CDR3 coding DNA: TGCGCCAGCAGCCAAAGATCCGGCCAGGAGAGTAGCGGGGGGGCCTGGAATGAGCAGTTCTTC. The encoded protein is CASSQRSGQESSGGAWNEQFF.

The V gene is TRBV6-5, the J gene TRBJ1-2; no clear D. In germline, CDR1 is MNHEY, CDR2 SVGAGI. V dropped 2 bases and J dropped 5 bases, with 6 bases sitting between them. CDR3 length: 12 amino acids. This CDR3 reads CASSYRSYGYTF. For the CDR3, the DNA is TGTGCCAGCAGTTACAGATCGTATGGCTACACCTTC.

This chain connects TRBV30 to TRBJ2-5, with D possibly being TRBD1 (6 bases). The CDR3 runs to 16 residues. The V gene lost 2 bases and the J gene lost 5 bases, with 21 bases spanning the gap. Germline V gene sequence: CDR1 GTSNPN, CDR2 SVGIG (reference sequence). CDR3 region: CAWSKHAAGVGETQYF. In DNA form, the CDR3 reads TGTGCCTGGAGTAAGCATGCCGCAGGGGTAGGGGAGACCCAGTACTTC.

Ten or more counts support this clonotype. The chain couples TRBV18 to TRBJ1-1; D ambiguous. Trimming took off 2 bases at V and 1 base at J, with 14 bases between the two ends. Germline-derived CDR1 and CDR2 are KGHSH and LQKENI. The CDR3 totals 16 residues. The CDR3 loop is CASSPVGSNQNTEAFF. CDR3 DNA: TGTGCCAGCTCACCAGTGGGATCGAACCAGAACACTGAAGCTTTCTTT.

This chain joins TRBV6-6 and TRBJ2-3, with 7 positions matching TRBD1. V lost 2 bases, J lost 1 base, and 0 bases stayed unmatched. Germline V gives CDR1 MNHNY, CDR2 SVGAGI (reference sequence). This CDR3 contains 14 residues. The CDR3 region is CASSYGTGTDTQYF. CDR3 DNA: TGTGCCAGCAGTTACGGGACAGGCACAGATACGCAGTATTTT.

This sequence joins TRBV7-9 and TRBJ2-3, with 8 bases lining up with TRBD2. Germline lookup yields CDR1 SEHNR and CDR2 FQNEAQ (reference sequence). Trimming cost V 5 bases and J 0 bases; bases outside gene matches: 7. The CDR3 runs to 16 residues. In DNA, the CDR3 is TGTGCCAGCAGCCCCCGACTAGCGATTAGCACAGATACGCAGTATTTT. Protein product: CASSPRLAISTDTQYF.

Notes on this clonotype: A junction boundary mismatches the germline segment, possibly from a read error. CDR3 in DNA: TGCAGCGCTGAAAAAGAGACCCAGTACTTC. Protein: CSAEKETQYF. The V and J genes are TRBV29-1 and TRBJ2-5; D remains unclear. The CDR3 runs to 10 residues. CDR1 is SQVTM, CDR2 ANQGSEA, per germline.

The chain is built from TRBV19 and TRBJ1-5; D may be TRBD1 (5 bases). The CDR3 extends over 13 amino acids. Germline V gives CDR1 LNHDA, CDR2 SQIVND (reference sequence). The germline V and J ends were trimmed by 8 bases and 2 bases, with 10 bases remaining between them. The CDR3 DNA reads TGTGCCAGTTTTCAGGGAGGCAATCAGCCCCAGCATTTT. The encoded protein is CASFQGGNQPQHF.

The chain carries TRBV7-2 and TRBJ2-1; D unclear. This CDR3 has 14 residues. Germline CDR1 and CDR2: SGHTA and FQGNSA. With 5 bases removed from V and 4 bases from J, the gap between germline ends came to 12 bases. The chain's CDR3 is CASSPDKVYNEQFF. The CDR3 nucleotides are TGTGCCAGCAGCCCCGATAAGGTTTACAATGAGCAGTTCTTC.

This clonotype was found many times. CDR3 DNA: TGTGCCAGCAGCTTGGTAACCTTCGGGGAGCTGTTTTTT. Encoded protein: CASSLVTFGELFF. The chain combines TRBV5-6 with TRBJ2-2; D gene uncertain. The CDR3 has 13 residues. The germline CDR1 and CDR2 sequences are SGHDT and YYEEEE. The V end was cut by 0 bases, the J end by 7 bases, with 7 bases between.

The rearrangement links TRBV12-3 or TRBV12-4 to TRBJ2-5, with D uncertain. The CDR3 consists of 15 residues. Trimming left V 5 bases short and J 7 bases short, with 20 bases between. The CDR3 here is CASSEPGARVATQYF. The CDR3 DNA follows: TGTGCCAGCAGTGAGCCAGGCGCCCGGGTTGCGACCCAGTACTTC.

In this sample, this clonotype turned up a few times. The chain couples TRBV5-1 to TRBJ1-1; maybe TRBD1 (6 bases). Per germline, CDR1 SGHRS and CDR2 YFSETQ. V dropped 1 base and J dropped 4 bases, with 14 bases sitting between them. There are 15 residues in the CDR3. The CDR3, as DNA: TGCGCCAGCAGCTTGTTTCAGGGGCGTAGCACTGAAGCTTTCTTT. This gives the protein CASSLFQGRSTEAFF.

This clonotype was found many times. This sequence joins TRBV7-2 and TRBJ1-4, with 8 bases lining up with TRBD1. Germline loops: CDR1 SGHTA, CDR2 FQGNSA. Trimming cost V 5 bases and J 7 bases; bases outside gene matches: 9. CDR3 length equals 15 residues. The CDR3 DNA sequence: TGTGCCAGCAGCAACCAGACAGGGGCATTTGAAAAACTGTTTTTT. Its protein is CASSNQTGAFEKLFF.

This clonotype was recorded a few times. This chain links TRBV12-3 or TRBV12-4 with TRBJ1-2; no clear D. Trimming cost V 2 bases and J 2 bases, with 6 bases left between them. CDR3 length: 13 amino acids. The CDR3 nucleotides are TGTGCCAGCAGTTTAAACGGAAACTATGGCTACACCTTC. Amino acids: CASSLNGNYGYTF.

This clonotype was counted a few times. The rearrangement uses TRBV12-3 or TRBV12-4 and TRBJ2-7; 10 bases fit TRBD2. The V and J ends lost 7 bases and 7 bases, in that order; junction bases with no gene match: 10. The CDR3 spans 14 residues. The CDR3 nucleotides are TGTGCCAGCACCCCGCCCAGCGGGAGGGGTGAGCAGTACTTC. It encodes CASTPPSGRGEQYF.

This clonotype occurred many times. The chain combines TRBV7-6 with TRBJ1-4; D may be TRBD1 (5 bases). The germline gives CDR1 SGHVS, CDR2 FNYEAQ. V was clipped by 4 bases and J by 5 bases, with 5 bases between them. There are 12 residues in the CDR3. DNA for the CDR3: TGTGCCAGCAGCTCAGGGAATGAAAAACTGTTTTTT. Protein: CASSSGNEKLFF.

The rearrangement uses TRBV5-6 and TRBJ2-7; 9 nucleotides agree with TRBD1. The CDR3 runs to 17 residues. CDR1 and CDR2 from the germline V gene are SGHDT and YYEEEE. With V trimmed by 0 bases and J by 2 bases, 9 bases remained unmatched. In DNA, the CDR3 is TGTGCCAGCAGCTTGGTGGGACAGGGTCGTCCAGCCTACGAGCAGTACTTC. Amino acid sequence: CASSLVGQGRPAYEQYF. Filled out from reference TRBV5-6 and TRBJ2-7, the complete variable domain reads DAGVTQSPTHLIKTRGQQVTLRCSPKSGHDTVSWYQQALGQGPQFIFQYYEEEERQRGNFPDRFSGHQFPNYSSELNVNALLLGDSALYLCASSLVGQGRPAYEQYFGPGTRLTVT.

The sample holds a few counts of this clonotype. The chain employs TRBV3-1 and TRBJ2-5; 15 bases align to TRBD2. The CDR3 has 18 residues. Unmatched junction bases numbered 13, after V lost 4 bases and J lost 7 bases. From germline, CDR1 is LGHDT and CDR2 YNNKEL (reference sequence). The CDR3: CASSPEGLAGGPSVTQYF. The CDR3 nucleotides are TGTGCCAGCAGCCCCGAGGGACTAGCGGGGGGTCCCTCCGTGACCCAGTACTTC.

This clonotype was counted at least ten times. The chain is built from TRBV7-3 and TRBJ2-2; possibly TRBD1 for D (5 bases). The CDR3 is made up of 16 amino acids. Trimming shortened V by 1 base and J by 2 bases, and 11 bases separated the two germline ends. CDR1 is SGHTA, CDR2 FQGTGA, per germline. CDR3 region: CASSLMGPVNTGELFF. As DNA, the CDR3 is TGTGCCAGCAGCTTAATGGGGCCCGTAAACACCGGGGAGCTGTTTTTT.

The sample holds many counts of this clonotype. The V call is TRBV29-1, the J call TRBJ1-1; D may be TRBD1 (6 bases). Germline assignment: CDR1 SQVTM and CDR2 ANQGSEA. V dropped 4 bases and J dropped 11 bases, with 14 bases sitting between them. The CDR3 covers 11 residues. The DNA for the CDR3 is TGCAGCGTTGTTGGGGGCGCGAGGGCTTTCTTT. This sequence encodes CSVVGGARAFF.

The rearrangement uses TRBV2 and TRBJ2-2; D is perhaps TRBD2 (5 bases). The germline CDR1 and CDR2 sequences are SNHLY and FYNNEI. The V end lost 7 bases, the J end lost 7 bases, and 16 bases lay between the germline ends. The CDR3 runs 14 residues. The CDR3: CASKERWEYGELFF. The CDR3 coding sequence is TGTGCCAGCAAAGAGCGGTGGGAATACGGGGAGCTGTTTTTT.

At least ten counts were recorded for this clonotype. The V call is TRBV7-9, the J call TRBJ1-1; 12 bases match TRBD1. This CDR3 region has 16 residues. V lost 5 bases, J lost 2 bases, and 6 bases stayed unmatched. CDR1 SEHNR and CDR2 FQNEAQ come from the germline V gene (reference sequence). The CDR3 region has the DNA TGTGCCAGCAGCCACGGGACAGGGGGCCTAAACACTGAAGCTTTCTTT. It codes for CASSHGTGGLNTEAFF. The full variable domain, its missing parts supplied by reference TRBV7-9 and TRBJ1-1, is DTGVSQNPRHKITKRGQNVTFRCDPISEHNRLYWYRQTLGQGPEFLTYFQNEAQLEKSRLLSDRFSAERPKGSFSTLEIQRTEQGDSAMYLCASSHGTGGLNTEAFFGQGTRLTVV.

This clonotype was recorded many times. The chain joins TRBV20-1 to TRBJ2-2; D uncertain. The CDR3 spans 13 residues. CDR1 and CDR2 from the germline V gene are DFQATT and SNEGSKA (reference sequence). V lost 2 bases, J lost 1 base, and 5 bases lay in between. CDR3 protein: CSARSMNTGELFF. The CDR3 DNA reads as TGCAGTGCTAGATCGATGAACACCGGGGAGCTGTTTTTT.

In its sample, this clonotype was seen many times. This chain uses TRBV7-8 with TRBJ1-3; 10 bases are a match to TRBD1. V shed 5 bases and J 0 bases; nucleotides not matched to a gene: 10. This CDR3 has 18 residues. Germline V CDR1 and CDR2: SGHVS, FQNEAQ. CDR3 DNA sequence: TGTGCCAGCAGCACCCGGGGACAGGGGAGAGGCTCTGGAAACACCATATATTTT. Amino acid sequence: CASSTRGQGRGSGNTIYF.